The 5 T cell receptor beta chains given below trace back to one sample, sequenced in a study of T cells in Graves' hyperthyroidism and ophthalmopathy. Amplified regions were TCR beta CDR3 sequences from RNA transcripts. First-round RT-PCR with HTBI primers amplified the TCR CDR3 region. A single record per CDR3 protein comes from TCRdb applying MiXCR to the multiplex PCR reads. In the table there are around 540,000 distinct CDR3 sequences, 46% of which are singletons. Material for sequencing was peripheral blood or thyroid tissue (not recorded which). All receptors come from a woman aged 18-29 years with Graves' hyperthyroidism.

A few counts support this clonotype. The chain joins TRBV7-2 to TRBJ2-5; D gene ambiguous. CDR3 size: 10 residues. Germline CDR1 and CDR2: SGHTA and FQGNSA. The V and J ends lost 6 bases and 5 bases respectively, with 4 bases between them. In DNA, the CDR3 is TGTGCCAGCAGGCAGGAGACCCAGTACTTC. Protein sequence: CASRQETQYF.

This clonotype was picked up many times. The chain couples TRBV12-3 or TRBV12-4 to TRBJ1-2; D gene uncertain. Trimming took off 3 bases at V and 2 bases at J, with 7 bases between the two ends. This CDR3 spans 13 amino acids. The CDR3 sequence: CASSFGTNYGYTF. The CDR3, as DNA: TGTGCCAGCAGTTTCGGTACAAACTATGGCTACACCTTC.

The CDR3 loop is CASSPGGLGEKLFF. The CDR3 nucleotides read TGCGCCAGCAGCCCAGGAGGACTCGGCGAAAAACTGTTTTTT. The rearrangement uses TRBV5-1 and TRBJ1-4; D is undetermined. Looked up from germline, CDR1 is SGHRS and CDR2 is YFSETQ. The V and J ends lost 4 bases and 8 bases respectively, with 15 bases between them. The length of the CDR3 is 14 residues.

This clonotype was seen only a few times. The gene calls are TRBV7-9 and TRBJ2-2; D is perhaps TRBD1 or TRBD2 (5 bases each). This CDR3 is 15 amino acids long. The V end lost 6 bases, the J end lost 5 bases, and 16 bases lay between the germline ends. Germline CDR1 and CDR2: SEHNR and FQNEAQ (reference sequence). This chain's CDR3 is CASSSRTGPTGELFF. The CDR3 bases are TGTGCCAGCAGTTCACGCACGGGACCGACCGGGGAGCTGTTTTTT.

V is TRBV10-1 and J is TRBJ2-7; the D gene is possibly TRBD1 (6 bases). CDR3 size: 14 residues. V lost 1 base, J lost 3 bases, and 10 bases lay in between. CDR1 is WNHNN and CDR2 is SYGVQD in the germline V gene (reference sequence). The CDR3 DNA is TGCGCCAGCAGTGAGTTCAGGGGCCTCTACGAGCAGTACTTC. It encodes CASSEFRGLYEQYF.